The clone carrying this T cell receptor (beta chain) turned up a few times. Antigen unknown. Breast cancer patients provided tissue from their axillary draining lymph nodes. The sample is drawn from a study of breast tumors, draining lymph nodes, adjacent tissues. Findings of the study overall: Data only fit, rather than demonstrated, lymph node origin of most tumor T cells. Luminal-like breast cancer showed significantly greater tumor-nontumor repertoire similarity than basal-like breast cancer did. Data fit most tumor T cells coming from lymph node, expanding in tumor. Tumor repertoires ranked between lymph nodes and nontumor tissue in diversity, with V and J gene preferences.

In germline, CDR1 is LGHDT, CDR2 YNNKEL (reference sequence). This CDR3 is built from 17 residues. V was cut by 1 base and J by 5 bases, with 20 bases left in between. TCRdb redid the calling of the multiplex PCR reads with MiXCR, one entry per CDR3 protein. The sample lists 150,000 to 250,000 distinct CDR3 sequences, roughly 31% occurring once. The sequenced sample consisted of axillary lymph node tissue. The chain recombines TRBV3-1 with TRBJ2-5; possibly TRBD1 for D (6 bases). This TCR was sampled from a female donor with breast cancer. Some clones in this sample may be carry-over from other donors' samples. The CDR3 spells CASSQGLSRGGRETQYF. CDR3 nucleotide sequence: TGTGCCAGCAGCCAAGGGCTAAGTAGAGGGGGTAGGGAGACCCAGTACTTC.